This T cell receptor (beta chain) originates from a study of radiotherapy plus CTLA-4 blockade in lung cancer (dated by TCRdb to 2017 to 2018). Background on the whole study: Objective responses occurred in approximately 17% of enrolled patients, and under 40% achieved disease control.

The CDR1 and CDR2 encoded by the germline V gene are SGHVS and FQNEAQ. The CDR3, cysteine through phenylalanine, is 14 amino acids long. Only the CDR3 portion is preserved as DNA: 42 bases, with reading frame beginning at the first base. V gives up 7 bases and J gives up 8 bases, and the segment between their germline ends measures 15 bases. As regards this clone: There is no known antigen for this receptor. No qualities accompany the bases; no much larger clone lies one base away.

The study tested focal radiation therapy combined with CTLA-4 blockade (ipilimumab) in patients with chemo-refractory metastatic non-small-cell lung cancer. Libraries were built with the immunoSEQ multiplex PCR assay. Drawn from immuneACCESS, this table holds only the in-frame rearrangements with V and J called that TCRdb kept. Clones are partly lost; checked studies trace under half to an unresolved V gene and leave the rest unexplained. The sample profile shows 40,000 to 50,000 clones; 75% of them were found once. Around a tenth of the sample lies in the top ten. On the study overall, not on this receptor specifically: The strongest predictors of response were reported to be early dynamic shifts in blood T cell clones along with a rise in serum interferon-beta following radiation. After treatment with radiotherapy and ipilimumab, TCR clones that originated in tumors expanded in peripheral blood.

The TCR sequence derives from a human donor with non-small cell lung cancer who had stable disease on radiotherapy plus ipilimumab. Sample: peripheral blood, taken from a patient treated with radiotherapy plus ipilimumab. Recombination joined TRBV7-8 with TRBJ1-6; the D region possibly corresponds to TRBD1 (6 bases align). The CDR3 protein is CASNSQGGDSPLHF. The DNA sequence is TGTGCCAGCAATTCACAGGGTGGCGATTCACCCCTCCACTTT.